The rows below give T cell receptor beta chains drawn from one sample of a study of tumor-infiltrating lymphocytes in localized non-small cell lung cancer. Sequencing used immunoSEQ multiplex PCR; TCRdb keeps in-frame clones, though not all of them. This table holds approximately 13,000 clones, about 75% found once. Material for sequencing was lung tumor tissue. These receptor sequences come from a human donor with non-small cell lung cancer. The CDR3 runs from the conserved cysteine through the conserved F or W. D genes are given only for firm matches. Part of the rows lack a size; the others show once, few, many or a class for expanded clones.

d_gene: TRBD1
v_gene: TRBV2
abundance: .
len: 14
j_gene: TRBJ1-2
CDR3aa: CASMWGTGGSGYTF
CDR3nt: TGTGCCAGCATGTGGGGAACAGGGGGCAGTGGCTACACCTTC

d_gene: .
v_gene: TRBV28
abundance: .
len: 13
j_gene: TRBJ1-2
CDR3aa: CASSRRTFYGYTF
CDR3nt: TGTGCCAGCAGTCGGCGGACATTCTATGGCTACACCTTC

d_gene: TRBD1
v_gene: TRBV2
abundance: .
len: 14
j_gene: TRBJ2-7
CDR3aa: CASRRTGGSYEQYF
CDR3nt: TGTGCCAGCAGACGGACAGGGGGCTCCTACGAGCAGTACTTC

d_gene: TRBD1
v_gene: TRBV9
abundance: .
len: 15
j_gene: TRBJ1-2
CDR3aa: CASSVATTGDYGYTF
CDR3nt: TGTGCCAGCAGCGTCGCAACCACAGGGGACTATGGCTACACCTTC

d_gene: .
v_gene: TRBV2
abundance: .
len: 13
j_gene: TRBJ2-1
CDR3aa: CASSLADYNEQFF
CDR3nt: TGTGCCAGCAGCCTAGCAGATTACAATGAGCAGTTCTTC

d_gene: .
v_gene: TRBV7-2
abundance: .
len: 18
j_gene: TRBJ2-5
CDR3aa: CASSNRLQGTSPQETQYF
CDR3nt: TGTGCCAGCAGCAACCGGCTACAGGGAACGTCGCCCCAAGAGACCCAGTACTTC

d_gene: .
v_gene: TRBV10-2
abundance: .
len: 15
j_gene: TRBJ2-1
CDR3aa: CASSEISPTYNEQFF
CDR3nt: TGCGCCAGCAGTGAGATCAGTCCCACATACAATGAGCAGTTCTTC

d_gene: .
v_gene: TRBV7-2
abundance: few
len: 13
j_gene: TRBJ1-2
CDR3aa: CATTGGGNYGYTF
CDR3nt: TGTGCCACCACTGGGGGGGGCAACTATGGCTACACCTTC

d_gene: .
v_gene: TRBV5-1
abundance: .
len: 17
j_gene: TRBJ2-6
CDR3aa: CASSPGLLNSGANVLTF
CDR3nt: TGCGCCAGCAGCCCGGGACTGCTGAACTCTGGGGCCAACGTCCTGACTTTC

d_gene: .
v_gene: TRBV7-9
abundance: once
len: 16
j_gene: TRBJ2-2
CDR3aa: CASPSLAATNTGELFF
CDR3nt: TGTGCCAGCCCTTCGCTAGCTGCCACGAACACCGGGGAGCTGTTTTTT

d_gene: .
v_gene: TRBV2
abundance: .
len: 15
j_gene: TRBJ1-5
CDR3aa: CASSEWGGSNQPQHF
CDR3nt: TGTGCCAGCAGTGAATGGGGGGGAAGCAATCAGCCCCAGCATTTT

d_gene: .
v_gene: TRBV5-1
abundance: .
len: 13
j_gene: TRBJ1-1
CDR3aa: CASSLSLNTEAFF
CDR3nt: TGCGCCAGCAGCTTGTCCCTGAACACTGAAGCTTTCTTT

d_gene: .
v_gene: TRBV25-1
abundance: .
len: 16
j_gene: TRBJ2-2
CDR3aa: CASSDGGGADTGELFF
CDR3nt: TGTGCCAGCAGTGATGGAGGGGGGGCCGACACCGGGGAGCTGTTTTTT

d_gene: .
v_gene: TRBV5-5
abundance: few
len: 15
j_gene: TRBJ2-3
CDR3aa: CASSLEDLRTDTQYF
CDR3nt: TGTGCCAGCAGCTTGGAGGATCTTCGCACAGATACGCAGTATTTT

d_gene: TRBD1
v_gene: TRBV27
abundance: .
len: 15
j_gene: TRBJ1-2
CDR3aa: CASSPNRGGGYGYTF
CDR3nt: TGTGCCAGCAGTCCCAACAGGGGCGGGGGCTATGGCTACACCTTC

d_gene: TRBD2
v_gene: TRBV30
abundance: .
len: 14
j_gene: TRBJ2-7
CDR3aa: CAWSVSGGRYEQYF
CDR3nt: TGTGCCTGGAGTGTGTCCGGGGGGAGATACGAGCAGTACTTC

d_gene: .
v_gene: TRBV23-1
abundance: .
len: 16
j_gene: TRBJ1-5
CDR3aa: CASSRKDSTGNQPQHF
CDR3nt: TGCGCCAGCAGTCGAAAGGACAGTACGGGCAATCAGCCCCAGCATTTT

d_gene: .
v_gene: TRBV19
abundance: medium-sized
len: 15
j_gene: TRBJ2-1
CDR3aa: CASQPGAGSYNEQFF
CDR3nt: TGTGCCAGCCAACCAGGGGCAGGCTCCTACAATGAGCAGTTCTTC

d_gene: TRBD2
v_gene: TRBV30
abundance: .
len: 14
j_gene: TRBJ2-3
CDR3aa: CAWNRGGATDTQYF
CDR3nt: TGTGCCTGGAACCGCGGGGGGGCAACAGATACGCAGTATTTT

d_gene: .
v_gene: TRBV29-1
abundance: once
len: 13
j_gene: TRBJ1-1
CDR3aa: CSVSRTGSTEAFF
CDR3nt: TGCAGCGTTAGCAGGACGGGTAGCACTGAAGCTTTCTTT

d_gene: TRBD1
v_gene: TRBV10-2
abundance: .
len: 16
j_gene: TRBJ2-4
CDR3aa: CASSPRGPLAKNIQYF
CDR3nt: TGCGCCAGCAGTCCCAGGGGGCCCCTAGCCAAAAACATTCAGTACTTC

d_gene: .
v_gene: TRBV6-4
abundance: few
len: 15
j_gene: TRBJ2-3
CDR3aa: CASSDSAGSTDTQYF
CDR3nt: TGTGCCAGCAGTGACTCGGCAGGGAGCACAGATACGCAGTATTTT

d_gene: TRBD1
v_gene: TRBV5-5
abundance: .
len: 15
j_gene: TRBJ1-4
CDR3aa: CASSYTGGGHEKLFF
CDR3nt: TGTGCCAGCAGCTATACAGGGGGCGGGCATGAAAAACTGTTTTTT

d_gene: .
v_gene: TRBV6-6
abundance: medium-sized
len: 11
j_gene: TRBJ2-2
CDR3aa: CASTSTGELFF
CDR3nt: TGTGCCAGCACTTCTACCGGGGAGCTGTTTTTT

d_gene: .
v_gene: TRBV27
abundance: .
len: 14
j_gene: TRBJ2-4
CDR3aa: CASSISQDRNIQYF
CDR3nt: TGTGCCAGCAGTATAAGTCAAGACAGGAACATTCAGTACTTC

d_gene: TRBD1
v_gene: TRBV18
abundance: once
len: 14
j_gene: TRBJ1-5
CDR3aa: CASSPDRGGQPQHF
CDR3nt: TGTGCCAGCTCCCCGGACAGGGGAGGGCAGCCCCAGCATTTT

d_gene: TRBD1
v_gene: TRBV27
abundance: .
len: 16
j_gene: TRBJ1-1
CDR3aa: CASSGIPGQGLSSAFF
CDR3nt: TGTGCCAGCAGTGGCATTCCCGGACAGGGCTTATCATCCGCTTTCTTT

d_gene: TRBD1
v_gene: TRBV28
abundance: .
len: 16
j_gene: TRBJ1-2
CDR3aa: CASSQTGGTYAYGYTF
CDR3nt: TGTGCCAGCAGCCAGACAGGGGGCACCTACGCCTATGGCTACACCTTC

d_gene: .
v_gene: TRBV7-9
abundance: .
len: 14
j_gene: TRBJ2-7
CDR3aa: CASSHSTEAYEQYF
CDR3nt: TGTGCCAGCAGCCACTCGACAGAAGCCTACGAGCAGTACTTC

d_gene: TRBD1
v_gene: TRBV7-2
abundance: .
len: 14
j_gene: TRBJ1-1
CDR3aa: CASSFGQGVTEAFF
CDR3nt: TGTGCCAGCAGCTTTGGACAGGGGGTCACTGAAGCTTTCTTT

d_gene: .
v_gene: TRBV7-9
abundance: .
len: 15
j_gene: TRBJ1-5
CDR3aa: CASSLTSAGNQPQHF
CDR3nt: TGTGCCAGCAGCTTAACCTCTGCGGGCAATCAGCCCCAGCATTTT

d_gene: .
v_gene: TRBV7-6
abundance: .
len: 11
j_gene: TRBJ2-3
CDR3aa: CASSLSDTQYF
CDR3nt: TGTGCCAGCAGCTTATCAGATACGCAGTATTTT

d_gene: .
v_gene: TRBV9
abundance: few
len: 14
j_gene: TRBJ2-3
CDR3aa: CASSAQGRTDTQYF
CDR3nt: TGTGCCAGCAGCGCACAGGGACGCACAGATACGCAGTATTTT

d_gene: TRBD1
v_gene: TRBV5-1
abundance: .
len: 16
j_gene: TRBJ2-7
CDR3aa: CASSYPGTGGRNEQYF
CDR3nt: TGCGCCAGCAGCTATCCCGGGACAGGGGGCAGGAACGAGCAGTACTTC

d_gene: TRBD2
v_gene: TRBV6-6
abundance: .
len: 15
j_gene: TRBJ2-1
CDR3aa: CASSIPGLGYNEQFF
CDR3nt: TGTGCCAGCAGTATTCCGGGACTAGGCTACAATGAGCAGTTCTTC

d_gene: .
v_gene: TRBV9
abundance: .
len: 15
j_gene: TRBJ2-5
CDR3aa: CASSVEGIIWETQYF
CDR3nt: TGTGCCAGCAGCGTAGAGGGGATAATATGGGAGACCCAGTACTTC

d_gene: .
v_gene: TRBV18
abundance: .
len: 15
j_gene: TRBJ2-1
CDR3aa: CASSPPRDSHNEQFF
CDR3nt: TGTGCCAGCTCACCACCCCGGGACTCCCACAATGAGCAGTTCTTC

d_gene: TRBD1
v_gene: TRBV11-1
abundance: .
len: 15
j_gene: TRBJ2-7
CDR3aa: CASSLGRGLDYEQYF
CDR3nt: TGTGCCAGCAGCTTAGGCAGGGGGCTGGACTACGAGCAGTACTTC

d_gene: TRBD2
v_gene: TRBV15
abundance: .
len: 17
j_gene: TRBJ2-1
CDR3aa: CATSRVRTSGSYNEQFF
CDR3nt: TGTGCCACCAGCAGAGTCCGGACTAGCGGGAGTTACAATGAGCAGTTCTTC

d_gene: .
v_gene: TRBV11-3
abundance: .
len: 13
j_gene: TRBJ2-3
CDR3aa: CASSLDRTDTQYF
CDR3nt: TGTGCCAGCAGCCTGGATCGCACAGATACGCAGTATTTT

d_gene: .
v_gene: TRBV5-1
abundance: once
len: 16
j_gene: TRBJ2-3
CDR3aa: CASSGGRGRGPDTQYF
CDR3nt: TGCGCCAGCAGCGGGGGTCGTGGGAGAGGTCCAGATACGCAGTATTTT

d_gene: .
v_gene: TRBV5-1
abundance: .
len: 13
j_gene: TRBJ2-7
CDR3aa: CASSLEGAHEQYF
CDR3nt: TGCGCCAGCAGCTTGGAAGGAGCCCACGAGCAGTACTTC

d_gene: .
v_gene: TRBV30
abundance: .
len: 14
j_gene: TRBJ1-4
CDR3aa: CAWSRGGGSEKLFF
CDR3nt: TGTGCCTGGAGTAGGGGGGGCGGTAGTGAAAAACTGTTTTTT

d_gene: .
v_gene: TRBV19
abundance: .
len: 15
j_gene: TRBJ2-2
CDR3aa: CASIERGLNTGELFF
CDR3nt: TGTGCCAGTATCGAAAGGGGCCTGAACACCGGGGAGCTGTTTTTT

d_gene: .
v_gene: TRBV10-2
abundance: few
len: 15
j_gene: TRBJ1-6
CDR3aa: CASSEGGGQNSPLHF
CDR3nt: TGCGCCAGCAGTGAGGGAGGGGGGCAGAATTCACCCCTCCACTTT

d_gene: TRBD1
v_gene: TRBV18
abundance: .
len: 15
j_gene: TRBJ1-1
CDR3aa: CASSPRTGKDTEAFF
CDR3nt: TGTGCCAGCTCACCAAGGACAGGAAAGGACACTGAAGCTTTCTTT

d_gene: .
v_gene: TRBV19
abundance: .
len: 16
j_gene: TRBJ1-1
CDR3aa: CASSIGVREANTEAFF
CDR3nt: TGTGCCAGTAGTATAGGAGTCAGGGAGGCGAATACTGAAGCTTTCTTT

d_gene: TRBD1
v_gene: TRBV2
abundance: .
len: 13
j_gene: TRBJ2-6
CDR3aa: CASKGTVYNVLTF
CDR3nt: TGTGCCAGCAAAGGGACAGTTTACAACGTCCTGACTTTC

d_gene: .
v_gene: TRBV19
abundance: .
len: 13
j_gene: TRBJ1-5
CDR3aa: CASSIGLQQPQHF
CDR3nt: TGTGCCAGTAGTATAGGGCTACAGCAGCCCCAGCATTTT

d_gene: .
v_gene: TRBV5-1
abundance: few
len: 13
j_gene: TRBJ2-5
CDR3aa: CASSLYYLETQYF
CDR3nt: TGCGCCAGCAGCTTGTACTATTTAGAGACCCAGTACTTC

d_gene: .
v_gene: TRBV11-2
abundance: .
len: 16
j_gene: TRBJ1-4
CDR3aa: CASSLVPMGGDEKLFF
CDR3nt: TGTGCCAGCAGCTTAGTCCCTATGGGGGGCGATGAAAAACTGTTTTTT